Each of the 16 T cell receptor beta chains below was sequenced from the same sample in a study of blood T cell repertoires in COVID-19. Profiling relied on immunoSEQ multiplex PCR, and the TCRdb table lists in-frame clones only, not all of them. The table has 100,000 to 150,000 clones, around 86% seen once. The sample taken for sequencing was peripheral blood. These receptors came from a woman aged 70 to 79 with COVID-19, enrolled during active disease.

The rearrangement joins TRBV20-1 to TRBJ2-1; unclear D gene. CDR1 DFQATT and CDR2 SNEGSKA come from the germline V gene (reference sequence). V lost 4 bases and J 5 bases, leaving 6 bases between the germline ends. The CDR3 has 11 residues. CDR3 bases: TGCAGTGCTAACAGAAACAATGAGCAGTTCTTC. Residues: CSANRNNEQFF.

The chain combines TRBV19 with TRBJ2-2, with 10 bases aligning to TRBD1. CDR3 length: 17 residues. Germline CDR1 reads LNHDA; CDR2 reads SQIVND (reference sequence). The V segment lost 8 bases and the J segment 5 bases; nucleotides outside the gene matches: 14. CDR3 sequence reads: CASADSGTGARTGELFF. The CDR3 bases are TGTGCCAGTGCCGATTCCGGGACAGGGGCCCGGACCGGGGAGCTGTTTTTT.

The V and J genes are TRBV6-5 and TRBJ2-3; TRBD1 might be the D (5 bases). Trimming cost V 4 bases and J 0 bases, with 11 bases left between them. The CDR3 spans 15 residues. Germline V CDR1 and CDR2: MNHEY, SVGAGI. The DNA for the CDR3 is TGTGCCAGCAGTTTTCAGGGAACTAGCACAGATACGCAGTATTTT. This sequence encodes CASSFQGTSTDTQYF.

The rearrangement joins TRBV10-3 to TRBJ2-4; tentatively, D is TRBD1 (6 bases). Germline V gives CDR1 ENHRY, CDR2 SYGVKD. With 3 bases removed from V and 8 bases from J, the gap between germline ends came to 17 bases. The CDR3 is 15 residues long. CDR3 nucleotides: TGTGCCATCAGTGACAAACAGGGAAAGTGGGACATTCAGTACTTC. Encoded protein: CAISDKQGKWDIQYF.

Here the CDR3 DNA reads TGTGCCAGCAGACCCCTTCGAGGGGGTTATAGCACAGATACGCAGTATTTT. Its translation is CASRPLRGGYSTDTQYF. The chain recombines TRBV28 with TRBJ2-3; TRBD1 might be the D (6 bases). Trimming shortened V by 6 bases and J by 0 bases, and 19 bases separated the two germline ends. Per germline, CDR1 MDHEN and CDR2 SYDVKM. The CDR3 is 17 residues long.

The chain combines TRBV4-2 with TRBJ2-5; 10 nucleotides match TRBD2. V shed 4 bases, J shed 5 bases, and the junction held 7 bases outside the gene matches. The V gene's germline CDR1 is LGHNA and CDR2 YNFKEQ. This CDR3 has 15 residues. The DNA of the CDR3 is TGTGCCAGCAGCCCAGTAACTAGCGGGGCTGAGACCCAGTACTTC. It encodes CASSPVTSGAETQYF.

This chain joins TRBV27 and TRBJ1-6; D possibly corresponds to TRBD1 (6 bases). This CDR3 region has 15 residues. CDR1 and CDR2 (germline): MNHEY, SMNVEV (reference sequence). Trimming removed 4 bases from V and 7 bases from J, with 14 bases in between. CDR3 sequence: CASSSAGTTNSPLHF. The DNA for the CDR3 is TGTGCCAGCAGTTCCGCCGGGACAACAAATTCACCCCTCCACTTT.

The chain links TRBV28 to TRBJ2-7; unclear D gene. Germline CDR1 reads MDHEN; CDR2 reads SYDVKM. Trimming cost V 5 bases and J 5 bases, with 19 bases left between them. This CDR3 contains 15 residues. CDR3 protein: CASSPPSGSLNEQYF. As DNA, the CDR3 is TGTGCCAGCAGTCCCCCGTCCGGGTCCCTCAACGAGCAGTACTTC.

V is TRBV5-5 and J is TRBJ1-6; TRBD1 matches at 8 bases. The germline V gene has CDR1 SGHKS and CDR2 YYEKEE (reference sequence). With 0 bases clipped from V and 8 bases from J, the junction kept 4 bases outside the gene matches. There are 15 residues in the CDR3. The CDR3 DNA is TGTGCCAGCAGCTTGGCGGCAGGGGGCTATTCACCCCTCCACTTT. It translates to CASSLAAGGYSPLHF.

V usage is TRBV6-5 and J usage is TRBJ1-2; 8 nucleotides line up with TRBD1. The CDR3 covers 13 residues. Germline V gene lookup returns CDR1 MNHEY and CDR2 SVGAGI. With 8 bases clipped from V and 5 bases from J, the junction kept 7 bases outside the gene matches. CDR3 bases: TGTGCCAGCTACGGGACAGGAAATTATGGCTACACCTTC. Its protein is CASYGTGNYGYTF.

The chain couples TRBV11-3 to TRBJ2-1; 12 bases line up with TRBD2. There are 15 residues in the CDR3. Germline loops: CDR1 SGHNT, CDR2 YENEEA. Unmatched junction bases numbered 6, after V lost 5 bases and J lost 7 bases. CDR3 residues: CASSLAGGPGNEQFF. The CDR3 bases are TGTGCCAGCAGCCTAGCGGGGGGGCCGGGTAATGAGCAGTTCTTC.

This chain connects TRBV2 to TRBJ1-4; D uncertain. Trimming removed 5 bases at V and 13 bases at J, with 17 bases between. CDR3 length equals 13 residues. Germline V CDR1 and CDR2: SNHLY, FYNNEI. The CDR3: CASSPVGSESLFF. DNA for the CDR3: TGTGCCAGCAGTCCCGTCGGGTCGGAATCACTGTTTTTT.

V gene TRBV19 combines with J gene TRBJ1-5; TRBD1 is a possible D gene (5 bases). Germline lookup yields CDR1 LNHDA and CDR2 SQIVND (reference sequence). The V gene lost 2 bases and the J gene lost 9 bases, with 17 bases spanning the gap. The CDR3 runs 15 residues. This CDR3 reads CASSIQGTSRWPQHF. The DNA of the CDR3 is TGTGCCAGTAGTATACAGGGCACCTCCCGGTGGCCCCAGCATTTT.

The V and J genes are TRBV28 and TRBJ1-2; 8 bases align to TRBD1. This CDR3 region has 14 residues. Germline V gene data show CDR1 as MDHEN and CDR2 as SYDVKM. With V trimmed by 4 bases and J by 3 bases, 4 bases remained unmatched. The CDR3 DNA is TGTGCCAGCAGTTATCGGGACAGGCACTATGGCTACACCTTC. This sequence encodes CASSYRDRHYGYTF.

This chain connects TRBV7-3 to TRBJ2-2; D is perhaps TRBD2 (6 bases). Germline V gene sequence: CDR1 SGHTA, CDR2 FQGTGA. Trimming removed 3 bases at V and 5 bases at J, with 13 bases between. The CDR3 contains 15 residues. CDR3 sequence reads: CASSLGPSDTGELFF. The CDR3 nucleotides read TGTGCCAGCAGCTTGGGCCCTAGCGATACCGGGGAGCTGTTTTTT.

The CDR3 region has the DNA TGTGCCAGCTCACCACCGTTCGGGGGTAATCAGCCCCAGCATTTT. This sequence encodes CASSPPFGGNQPQHF. The V and J genes are TRBV18 and TRBJ1-5, with D possibly being TRBD1 (5 bases). The V gene's germline CDR1 is KGHSH and CDR2 LQKENI. Trimming stripped 0 bases from V and 4 bases from J, with 10 bases between. This CDR3 is 15 amino acids long.